A single sample gave rise to the 17 T cell receptor beta chains below, sequenced in a study of tumor and adjacent non-tumor tissue in lung cancer. A modified ARM-PCR protocol with three rounds of nested PCR amplified TCRbeta. One entry per CDR3 protein, called by TCRdb with MiXCR from the multiplex PCR reads. The data show about 85,000 distinct CDR3 sequences, approximately 57% seen once. RNA was extracted from bulk tissue without any cell sorting. The sequenced sample was lung tumor tissue. The receptor set was obtained from a man between 65 and 80 years old with non-small cell lung cancer.

This clonotype showed up just once. This clone may be a read error of a much larger clone one base away. This chain connects TRBV7-9 to TRBJ2-1, with TRBD2 as a possible D gene (6 bases). V was trimmed by 7 bases and J by 3 bases, leaving 16 bases between them. This CDR3 comprises 15 residues. Germline CDR1 SEHNR, CDR2 FQNEAQ (reference sequence). The CDR3 coding sequence is TGTGCCAGCAACATAGCGGTCGTAGGCTACAATGAGCAGTTCTTC. Translation: CASNIAVVGYNEQFF.

For this clonotype: At one of its ends the junction is not consistent with the germline gene, which may arise from a read error. The chain has TRBV29-1 and TRBJ2-6, with D possibly matching TRBD1 (5 bases). The CDR3 length is 14 residues. Germline loops: CDR1 SQVTM, CDR2 ANQGSEA. CDR3 nucleotides: TGCAGCGCTGCGGTGCTCTCTGGGGCCAATGTCCTGACTTTC. Its protein is CSAAVLSGANVLTF.

In regard to this clonotype: An end of the junction does not agree with germline; a read error may underlie this. The chain carries TRBV28 and TRBJ1-1, with a tentative D call TRBD1 (6 bases). There are 15 residues in the CDR3. CDR1 is MDHEN and CDR2 is SYDVKM in the germline V gene. The CDR3 DNA reads TGTACCAGCAGCCGAGGGGGTATCATGAACACTGAAGCTTTCTTT. Its protein product is CTSSRGGIMNTEAFF.

On this clonotype itself: One junction end does not reproduce the germline sequence, and a read error may be involved. The chain has TRBV20-1 and TRBJ2-3, with TRBD2 identical over 11 bases. The length of the CDR3 is 13 residues. Germline values: CDR1 DFQATT, CDR2 SNEGSKA (reference sequence). The CDR3 here is CSVSSGRSETQYF. The DNA of the CDR3 is TGCAGTGTATCTAGCGGGAGGTCAGAAACGCAGTATTTT.

Of note for this clonotype: Being one base from a much bigger clone, this may be a read error. V and J are TRBV5-5 and TRBJ1-4; D unclear. The CDR3 extends over 14 amino acids. Germline CDR1 reads SGHKS; CDR2 reads YYEKEE (reference sequence). As DNA, the CDR3 is TGTGTCAGCAGCTTTCCCCCCAGAACTGAAAAACTGTTTTTT. Translation gives CVSSFPPRTEKLFF.

This clonotype was counted ten times or more. This rearrangement joins TRBV28 to TRBJ2-3; D is perhaps TRBD2 (6 bases). The ends were cut back, 3 bases at V and 2 bases at J, with 18 bases in the middle. CDR3 length equals 17 residues. Germline CDR1 reads MDHEN; CDR2 reads SYDVKM. DNA for the CDR3: TGTGCCAGCAGTTTCCCTTGGCAGCGGGCATTCACAGATACGCAGTATTTT. This codes for CASSFPWQRAFTDTQYF. The entire variable domain, with the rest obtained from reference TRBV28 and TRBJ2-3, is as follows: DVKVTQSSRYLVKRTGEKVFLECVQDMDHENMFWYRQDPGLGLRLIYFSYDVKMKEKGDIPEGYSVSREKKERFSLILESASTNQTSMYLCASSFPWQRAFTDTQYFGPGTRLTVL.

This clonotype occurred a few times. The chain uses TRBV5-1 and TRBJ2-7, with 7 bases that match TRBD1. Germline loops: CDR1 SGHRS, CDR2 YFSETQ. The ends lost 7 bases at V and 4 bases at J; junction bases unmatched: 8. The CDR3 length is 13 residues. The CDR3 region is CASSRDREYEQYF. The DNA for the CDR3 is TGCGCCAGCTCCCGGGACAGAGAGTACGAGCAGTACTTC.

A note on this clonotype: This sequence may be a read error, since a much larger clone differs from it by one base. This sequence joins TRBV7-8 and TRBJ2-1, with a tentative D call TRBD1 (5 bases). Germline V gene sequence: CDR1 SGHVS, CDR2 FQNEAQ. The CDR3 covers 14 residues. The CDR3 is CVSSLQESVNEQFF. The CDR3 DNA sequence: TGTGTCAGCAGCTTACAGGAGTCAGTGAATGAGCAGTTCTTC.

This clonotype was detected only a few times. A much larger clone is a single base away; this may be a read error. The genes are TRBV6-5 and TRBJ2-2; D perhaps matches TRBD1 (6 bases). CDR3 size: 14 residues. Looked up from germline, CDR1 is MNHEY and CDR2 is SVGAGI. The CDR3 here is CASSYLRGTGELLF. CDR3 coding DNA: TGTGCCAGCAGTTACCTCAGGGGCACCGGGGAGCTGCTTTTT.

This clonotype was detected ten times or more. This rearrangement joins TRBV29-1 to TRBJ2-7; maybe TRBD1 (5 bases). CDR3 length: 13 amino acids. Germline loops: CDR1 SQVTM, CDR2 ANQGSEA. The ends were cut back, 5 bases at V and 0 bases at J, with 11 bases in the middle. The CDR3 DNA follows: TGCAGCGTTAAGACAGCTGGCTCCTACGAGCAGTACTTC. Translation: CSVKTAGSYEQYF.

This clonotype was detected ten times or more. V is TRBV4-1 and J is TRBJ2-1; 7 nucleotides match TRBD2. This CDR3 comprises 14 residues. Looked up from germline, CDR1 is MGHRA and CDR2 is YSYEKL. V lost 3 bases to trimming and J lost 6 bases; unmatched junction nucleotides: 5. The CDR3 nucleotides read TGCGCCAGCAGCCACACTAGCGAAGGCAATGAGCAGTTCTTC. This translates into CASSHTSEGNEQFF.

Comments on this clonotype: The germline gene is not matched at one end of the junction; a read error may be the cause. CDR3 sequence reads: CANSYSGNTEAFF. CDR3 DNA: TGCGCCAACAGCTATTCGGGGAACACTGAAGCTTTCTTT. The chain carries TRBV5-1 and TRBJ1-1; D is unresolved. Per germline, CDR1 SGHRS and CDR2 YFSETQ. The CDR3 covers 13 residues.

With regard to this clonotype: One end of the junction does not line up with germline, which may come from a read error. The V gene is TRBV11-2, the J gene TRBJ2-7; no clear D. Germline V lookup: CDR1 SGHAT, CDR2 FQNNGV. CDR3 length equals 11 residues. In DNA form, the CDR3 reads TGTGCTAGCAGCCTGTACTACGTGCAGTACTTC. Translating it yields CASSLYYVQYF. The entire variable domain, with the rest obtained from reference TRBV11-2 and TRBJ2-7, is as follows: EAGVAQSPRYKIIEKRQSVAFWCNPISGHATLYWYQQILGQGPKLLIQFQNNGVVDDSQLPKDRFSAERLKGVDSTLKIQPAKLEDSAVYLCASSLYYVQYFGPGTRLTVT.

The chain links TRBV5-1 to TRBJ2-1; TRBD2 matches at 16 bases. The CDR3 has 18 residues. CDR1 and CDR2 from the germline V gene are SGHRS and YFSETQ. The CDR3 sequence: CANSLGLAGGPSYNEQFF. The CDR3 DNA is TGCGCTAACAGCTTGGGACTAGCGGGAGGGCCCTCCTACAATGAGCAGTTCTTC. Looking up the rest from reference TRBV5-1 and TRBJ2-1 gives the full variable domain: KAGVTQTPRYLIKTRGQQVTLSCSPISGHRSVSWYQQTPGQGLQFLFEYFSETQRNKGNFPGRFSGRQFSNSRSEMNVSTLELGDSALYLCANSLGLAGGPSYNEQFFGPGTRLTVL.

Of note for this clonotype: At one end the junction does not follow the germline gene, possibly because of a read error. J is TRBJ2-3 and V is TRBV11-2; tentatively, D is TRBD1 (6 bases). From germline, CDR1 is SGHAT and CDR2 FQNNGV. The CDR3 is 16 residues long. The CDR3, as DNA: TGTGCCAGCAGCTTAGGGGCAGGGGCCAGCAGAGGTACGCGGTATTTT. This sequence encodes CASSLGAGASRGTRYF. Drawing the rest from reference TRBV11-2 and TRBJ2-3, the complete variable domain is EAGVAQSPRYKIIEKRQSVAFWCNPISGHATLYWYQQILGQGPKLLIQFQNNGVVDDSQLPKDRFSAERLKGVDSTLKIQPAKLEDSAVYLCASSLGAGASRGTRYFGPGTRLTVL.

Concerning this clonotype: The junction differs from germline at one of its ends, possibly a read error. V usage is TRBV6-2 or TRBV6-3 and J usage is TRBJ1-2; D call uncertain. Per the germline V gene, CDR1 is MNHEY and CDR2 is SVGEGT. This CDR3 spans 17 amino acids. The CDR3 nucleotides read TGTGCCAGCAGAGGTCCCGACGGGCGGCTCGCCAACCATGGCCACACCTTT. Translation: CASRGPDGRLANHGHTF.

Worth noting for this clonotype: At one end the junction does not follow the germline gene, possibly because of a read error. V is TRBV30 and J is TRBJ2-1, with D possibly called TRBD1 or TRBD2 (5 bases each). The length of the CDR3 is 12 residues. CDR1 is GTSNPN, CDR2 SVGIG, per germline (reference sequence). The CDR3 spells CAWGTDYNEQLF. Here the CDR3 DNA reads TGTGCCTGGGGGACGGATTACAATGAGCAGTTATTC.